The 10 T cell receptor beta chains in this list originate from one sample, sequenced in a study of T cell repertoires in cytomegalovirus infection. Antigens of these TCRs are unknown. From the reads, TCRdb called clonotypes with MiXCR, one entry per CDR3 protein. The table includes some 590,000 distinct CDR3 sequences, just under 40% detected once. The sample in question was cultured PBMCs, obtained from culture after CMV antigen stimulation. These receptors all stem from a human donor in good health (CMV status not recorded). Some clones in this sample may be carry-over from other donors' samples.

In this sample, this clonotype turned up a few times. The chain combines TRBV6-1 with TRBJ1-1; D is uncertain. The CDR3 consists of 16 residues. CDR1 and CDR2 (germline): MNHNS, SASEGT. The V end was cut by 0 bases, the J end by 0 bases, with 11 bases between. In DNA form, the CDR3 reads TGTGCCAGCAGTGAAGCGTCGGCGTATATGAACACTGAAGCTTTCTTT. Translating gives CASSEASAYMNTEAFF.

The rearrangement joins TRBV7-2 to TRBJ1-2, with 9 bases that match TRBD1. Trimming removed 1 base from V and 4 bases from J; junction bases left unmatched: 7. The CDR3 sequence is 16 residues long. Germline CDR1 and CDR2: SGHTA and FQGNSA. The chain's CDR3 is CASSLGDRALVYGYTF. The CDR3 DNA is TGTGCCAGCAGCTTAGGGGACAGGGCGTTAGTCTATGGCTACACCTTC. The complete variable domain, with remaining parts taken from reference TRBV7-2 and TRBJ1-2, reads GAGVSQSPSNKVTEKGKDVELRCDPISGHTALYWYRQSLGQGLEFLIYFQGNSAPDKSGLPSDRFSAERTGGSVSTLTIQRTQQEDSAVYLCASSLGDRALVYGYTFGSGTRLTVV.

The chain employs TRBV7-2 and TRBJ2-7; D possibly corresponds to TRBD1 (6 bases). This CDR3 is built from 14 residues. Germline V lookup: CDR1 SGHTA, CDR2 FQGNSA. With 1 base removed from V and 6 bases from J, the gap between germline ends came to 13 bases. The CDR3 here is CASSLGAGECEQYF. The CDR3 nucleotides are TGTGCCAGCAGCTTAGGGGCAGGGGAATGCGAGCAGTACTTC. The variable domain in full, with the rest retrieved from reference TRBV7-2 and TRBJ2-7, is GAGVSQSPSNKVTEKGKDVELRCDPISGHTALYWYRQSLGQGLEFLIYFQGNSAPDKSGLPSDRFSAERTGGSVSTLTIQRTQQEDSAVYLCASSLGAGECEQYFGPGTRLTVT.

The gene calls are TRBV12-3 or TRBV12-4 and TRBJ2-1; D uncertain. The CDR3 consists of 19 residues. V was pared by 6 bases and J by 0 bases, with 24 bases between. The CDR3 DNA follows: TGTGCCAGCAGCCCCTCCAGGCTAGTAGACCCGGGCTCCTACAATGAGCAGTTCTTC. This translates into CASSPSRLVDPGSYNEQFF.

The V and J genes are TRBV7-9 and TRBJ2-1, with 8 bases identical to TRBD2. From germline, CDR1 is SEHNR and CDR2 FQNEAQ (reference sequence). The CDR3 is 13 amino acids. With 1 base clipped from V and 14 bases from J, the junction kept 7 bases outside the gene matches. CDR3: CASSLDPGLDKFF. The DNA for the CDR3 is TGTGCCAGCAGCTTAGATCCGGGACTAGATAAGTTCTTC.

This rearrangement joins TRBV7-2 to TRBJ2-1; weak D call: TRBD1 (5 bases). Looked up from germline, CDR1 is SGHTA and CDR2 is FQGNSA. The CDR3 is 12 amino acids. V was cut by 5 bases and J by 11 bases, with 13 bases left in between. The CDR3 spells CASSARGNQQFF. CDR3 nucleotide sequence: TGTGCCAGCAGCGCTAGGGGAAATCAGCAGTTCTTC.

J is TRBJ2-6 and V is TRBV27; weak D call: TRBD1 (6 bases). Trimming removed 5 bases at V and 4 bases at J, with 18 bases between. Germline CDR1 MNHEY, CDR2 SMNVEV (reference sequence). The CDR3 has 17 residues. CDR3 loop: CASSLRTASSGANVLTF. The DNA of the CDR3 is TGTGCCAGCAGTCTAAGGACAGCCTCCTCAGGGGCCAACGTCCTGACTTTC.

This chain links TRBV20-1 with TRBJ2-5; 8 nucleotides match TRBD2. The length of the CDR3 is 13 residues. Per germline, CDR1 DFQATT and CDR2 SNEGSKA (reference sequence). The ends lost 7 bases at V and 3 bases at J; junction bases unmatched: 7. CDR3 amino acids: CSGTGGPEETQYF. CDR3 bases: TGCAGTGGGACGGGAGGGCCGGAAGAGACCCAGTACTTC.

The chain is built from TRBV29-1 and TRBJ1-1; D is uncertain. The V gene lost 7 bases and the J gene lost 7 bases, with 16 bases spanning the gap. From germline, CDR1 is SQVTM and CDR2 ANQGSEA. The CDR3 is 12 amino acids. In DNA, the CDR3 is TGCAGCGCCCGGGCGCTGGAACGTGAAGCTTTCTTT. It translates to CSARALEREAFF.

The chain has TRBV4-3 and TRBJ1-5; D is undetermined. The V end was cut by 0 bases, the J end by 0 bases, with 6 bases between. Germline CDR1 is LGHNA and CDR2 is YSLEER. The CDR3 is 15 residues long. The CDR3 nucleotides read TGCGCCAGCAGCCAAGAAGGGTATAGCAATCAGCCCCAGCATTTT. It translates to CASSQEGYSNQPQHF.